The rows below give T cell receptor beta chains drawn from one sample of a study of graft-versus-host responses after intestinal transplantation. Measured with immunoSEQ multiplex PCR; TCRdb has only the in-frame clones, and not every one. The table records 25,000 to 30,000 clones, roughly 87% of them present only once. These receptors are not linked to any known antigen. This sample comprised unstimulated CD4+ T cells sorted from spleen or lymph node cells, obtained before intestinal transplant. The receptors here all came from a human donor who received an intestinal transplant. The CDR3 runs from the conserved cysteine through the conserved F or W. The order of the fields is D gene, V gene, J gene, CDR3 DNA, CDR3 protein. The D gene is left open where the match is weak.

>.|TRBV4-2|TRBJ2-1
TGTGCCAGCAGCCAATGGAACAGCGGTCCTTTCAGCTCCTACAATGAGCAGTTCTTC
CASSQWNSGPFSSYNEQFF
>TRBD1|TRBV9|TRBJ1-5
TGTGCCAGCAGCGTACGACAGGGCCAGCCCCAGCATTTT
CASSVRQGQPQHF
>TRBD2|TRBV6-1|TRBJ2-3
TGTGCCAGCAGTGAAGCAGGTAGCGGGAGCAAGGTAGATACGCAGTATTTT
CASSEAGSGSKVDTQYF
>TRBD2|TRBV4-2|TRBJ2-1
TGTGCCAGCAGCCAAGATCGGTCGGGACTAGCTGCCTACAATGAGCAGTTCTTC
CASSQDRSGLAAYNEQFF
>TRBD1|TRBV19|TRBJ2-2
TGTGCCAGTAGTAAAAAGGGACAGGGGGCCGGGGAGCTGTTTTTT
CASSKKGQGAGELFF
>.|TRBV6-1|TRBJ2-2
TGTGCCAGCAAATCGTGGAGGGACGCCGGGGAGCTGTTTTTT
CASKSWRDAGELFF
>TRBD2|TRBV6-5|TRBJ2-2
TGTGCCAGCAGTTACCTAGCGGGTCCTGGGGGCGGGGAGCTGTTTTTT
CASSYLAGPGGGELFF
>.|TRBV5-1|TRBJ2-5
TGCGCCAGCAGCTTGTCCGGGACAAAATCCCAAGAGACCCAGTACTTC
CASSLSGTKSQETQYF
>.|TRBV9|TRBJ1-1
TGTGCCAGCACGAGGGGGACGAACACTGAAGCTTTCTTT
CASTRGTNTEAFF
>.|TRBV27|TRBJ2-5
TGTGCCAGCAGTTTCTTACTCGGTGGGGTCCGGGACTTACCACAAGAGACCCAGTACTTC
CASSFLLGGVRDLPQETQYF
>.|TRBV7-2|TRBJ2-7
TGTGCCAGCAGCTTAGCTGCCGCGAGCTACTACGAGCAGTACTTC
CASSLAAASYYEQYF
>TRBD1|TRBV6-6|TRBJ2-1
TGTGCCAGCAGGCGTCCCGGGACAGGGTCCAATGAGCAGTTCTTC
CASRRPGTGSNEQFF
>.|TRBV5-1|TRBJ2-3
TGCGCCAGCAGCTTGGTGAGGGGGGACACAGATACGCAGTATTTT
CASSLVRGDTDTQYF